This paragraph covers one T cell receptor beta chain sequence. The sample comes from a study of blood T cell repertoires in COVID-19. Study-level information: Researchers got acute and convalescent COVID-19 samples from the United States, Italy and Spain. Sources were T cells, B-cell-depleted T cells, or PBMCs; the material itself was cDNA or gDNA.

Germline CDR1 reads MGHRA; CDR2 reads YSYEKL. V shed 0 bases, J shed 0 bases, and the junction held 11 bases outside the gene matches. This CDR3 comprises 19 residues. Original handling: Reference gene primer amplification in the assay estimated nucleated cell counts. Repertoires were generated with immunoSEQ multiplex PCR, while TCRdb's copy carries only in-frame clones and drops some. V, J and clone size derive from that table, while D and trimming were established from the DNA sequence. The sample carries just under 65,000 clones, more than 65% recorded once. The sequencing input was peripheral blood. The origin of this receptor is a human donor in a cohort sampled during active COVID-19. V gene TRBV4-1 combines with J gene TRBJ1-2; the match to TRBD1 covers 9 bases. The CDR3 sequence is CASSQDYGGTGFSNYGYTF. CDR3 DNA sequence: TGCGCCAGCAGCCAAGACTATGGGGGGACAGGGTTCTCTAACTATGGCTACACCTTC.